This T cell receptor beta chain was sequenced for a study of blood T cell repertoires in COVID-19. This clone was seen a handful of times. Authors' processing steps: How many nucleated cells were present was estimated from reference gene primer amplification. Sequencing used immunoSEQ multiplex PCR; TCRdb keeps in-frame clones, though not all of them. V and J calls and clone size come straight from that table; D and trimming were deduced from the DNA. Of 220,000 or so clones listed, roughly 90% are singletons. Germline assignment: CDR1 LGHNA and CDR2 YNFKEQ. Germline trimming cut 0 bases from V and 1 base from J; bases unmatched to any gene: 17. CDR3 length: 21 residues.

The sequenced sample was peripheral blood. The TCR sequence derives from a man aged 55 to 70 who had recovered from COVID-19. The V call is TRBV4-2, the J call TRBJ2-4, with 8 bases lining up with TRBD2. The CDR3 DNA reads as TGTGCCAGCAGCCAAGATACGGTCTCGGGCGGGGGGAGTGGGGCCAAAAACATTCAGTACTTC. Its protein product is CASSQDTVSGGGSGAKNIQYF.